A selection of T cell receptor beta chains follows, all from one sample in a study of cytomegalovirus exposure and HLA in healthy donors. Assay: immunoSEQ multiplex PCR; the TCRdb copy retains only in-frame clones and omits some. The data show 150,000 to 180,000 clones, with roughly 77% seen just once and 7.5% to 9% held by the top ten. Sequences were obtained from PBMCs. These receptors originate from a man in his thirties or forties in good health and CMV-seropositive. The conserved cysteine and the conserved F or W are not part of the CDR3 here. The order of the fields is CDR3 length, J gene, V gene, clone size, CDR3 protein. Size is stated for part of the rows, as once, few or many counts, or as a class when the clone is expanded.

>12|TRBJ1-2|TRBV7-2|.
ASSFYRDNYGYT
>16|TRBJ2-6|TRBV27|.
ASSLKGRPSSGANVLT
>14|TRBJ2-3|TRBV5-1|.
ASSSGHTGGTDTQY
>12|TRBJ2-3|TRBV18|.
ASSPTSGADTQY
>13|TRBJ1-4|TRBV2|.
ASSEALGGDEKLF
>13|TRBJ2-7|TRBV6-1|.
ASSTPDLGGYEQY
>14|TRBJ2-3|TRBV7-3|few
ASSSGLAGHTDTQY
>13|TRBJ1-5|TRBV5-6|once
ASSLTGRGDQPQH
>13|TRBJ1-5|TRBV27|once
ASSLEGYSNQPQH
>17|TRBJ2-1|TRBV7-6|few
ASSLQPVTSGISYNEQF
>14|TRBJ2-1|TRBV11-1|.
ASSLGAGLVYNEQF
>11|TRBJ2-7|TRBV5-8|.
ASSLILVHEQY
>15|TRBJ1-6|TRBV7-6|.
ASSSHHRDRGNSPLH
>15|TRBJ2-2|TRBV9|.
ASSVGGGGATSGELF
>14|TRBJ2-3|TRBV9|.
ASSPPSGESTDTQY
>15|TRBJ2-7|TRBV7-9|.
ASSLDFAGRGSYEQY
>13|TRBJ2-1|TRBV9|few
ASCGGGGQCNEQF
>12|TRBJ1-1|TRBV7-6|.
ASSLGGRNTEAF
>10|TRBJ2-1|TRBV5-1|.
ASSPNRGEQF
>14|TRBJ2-3|TRBV4-1|.
ASSRASGGRTDTQY
>10|TRBJ1-3|TRBV25-1|few
ASSEQGNTIY
>10|TRBJ2-4|TRBV30|.
AWSVSVNIQY
>13|TRBJ1-6|TRBV2|.
ASSESRTGVSPLH
>15|TRBJ1-2|TRBV5-1|.
ASSLVDRGRGGYGYT
>15|TRBJ2-2|TRBV5-1|.
ASSLEGQQYLTGELF
>13|TRBJ2-5|TRBV29-1|.
SVDPRPGGKETQY
>14|TRBJ2-2|TRBV9|.
ASSVGLAGATGELF
>13|TRBJ2-3|TRBV15|.
ATRGLAGFTDTQY
>11|TRBJ1-2|TRBV30|few
ASEGQGLNGYT
>13|TRBJ2-7|TRBV10-3|.
AISEGLAGDYEQY
>11|TRBJ2-7|TRBV5-1|.
ASSSQGDREQY
>12|TRBJ1-3|TRBV27|.
ASSFGGPGNTIY
>13|TRBJ2-2|TRBV27|.
ASSLISGSTGELF
>12|TRBJ1-1|TRBV2|once
ASSAQARNTEAF
>9|TRBJ2-3|TRBV5-6|few
ASSQSFTQY
>14|TRBJ1-5|TRBV7-9|.
SSSLGIGTINQPQH
>11|TRBJ2-5|TRBV6-6|.
ASSSGFQETQY
>11|TRBJ1-1|TRBV6-6|few
ASTRSANTEAF
>14|TRBJ1-5|TRBV28|.
ASINYRGRVGQPQH
>12|TRBJ1-4|TRBV11-2|few
ASSLDRGNEKLF
>13|TRBJ2-2|TRBV2|.
ASRSGRANTGELF
>14|TRBJ1-1|TRBV6-6|.
ASTWGTGPRDTEAF
>10|TRBJ1-5|TRBV5-4|.
ASSLDSQPQH
>14|TRBJ1-2|TRBV11-2|once
ASSPFSGMGGSGYT
>12|TRBJ2-7|TRBV5-1|.
ASSLAGGSYEQY
>11|TRBJ1-4|TRBV19|.
ASVGQGYEKLF
>12|TRBJ1-2|TRBV27|.
ASSPGTGSYGYT
>14|TRBJ2-3|TRBV29-1|once
SVTPGTGVSTDTQY
>12|TRBJ2-5|TRBV5-5|.
ASSQGQGQETQY
>12|TRBJ2-7|TRBV5-1|.
ASSPRGGSYEQY
>10|TRBJ2-3|TRBV4-1|.
APTGGADTQY
>13|TRBJ1-5|TRBV19|.
ASSLGQGNNQPQH
>11|TRBJ1-1|TRBV29-1|once
SVRQGGDTEAF
>14|TRBJ1-2|TRBV28|.
ASSLVPGTGGRGYT
>13|TRBJ1-5|TRBV19|.
ASSIRSLQGIPQH
>14|TRBJ2-1|TRBV7-8|.
ASSFLSGIFYNEQF
>14|TRBJ2-5|TRBV6-1|.
ASSEGVAGGQETQY
>10|TRBJ2-1|TRBV4-1|.
ASSLTGNEQF